A single T cell receptor (beta chain) is shown here with its context. Other DNA variants within this sample encode the same CDR3. The data are from a study of blood T cell repertoires in COVID-19. Study summary: Researchers got acute and convalescent COVID-19 samples from the United States, Italy and Spain. The cDNA or gDNA used as material had been derived from T cells, B-cell-depleted T cells, or PBMCs.

V shed 0 bases and J shed 1 base, with 7 bases lying between them. Looked up from germline, CDR1 is MNHEY and CDR2 is SVGAGI. There are 15 residues in the CDR3. One Seattle source followed patients from active infection through their disease course. Under the authors' procedure: Reference gene primer amplification gave estimated nucleated cell counts. Here immunoSEQ multiplex PCR was the method, and the copy in TCRdb shows in-frame clones only, minus some. V, J and clone size are those of that table, while D and trimming were read from the DNA. Here the sample spans 200,000 to 300,000 clones, roughly 86% being singletons.

The receptor's source is an elderly woman with COVID-19, enrolled during active disease. The V and J genes are TRBV6-5 and TRBJ1-3; D not resolved. Sequencing was carried out using peripheral blood. The CDR3 region is CASSYSGGSGNTIYF. In DNA, the CDR3 is TGTGCCAGCAGTTACTCAGGAGGGTCTGGAAACACCATATATTTT.